The TCR beta chain under discussion was sequenced for a study of identical twins. The CDR3 contains 12 residues. Germline CDR1 is SQVTM and CDR2 is ANQGSEA. Between the trimmed V and J ends, which lost 1 base and 4 bases, there was a span of 5 bases. With template switching, a universal primer site was added, and the cDNA carried unique molecular identifiers. Each CDR3 protein is one row after TCRdb ran MiXCR on the 5' RACE reads. The sample shows approximately 590,000 distinct CDR3 sequences, just under 10% of them seen only once. This same sample was also taken into another study, of yellow fever vaccine responses in identical twins.

This TCR derives from a woman younger than 35 in good health. This rearrangement joins TRBV29-1 to TRBJ2-1; the D is unclear. Sequenced input: PBMCs. The CDR3 DNA is TGCAGCGTTGAAGTACTATACAATGAGCAGTTCTTC. Translation gives CSVEVLYNEQFF.